The clone carrying this T cell receptor (beta chain) was detected only a few times. Described time point: pre-sensitization, week 0. Regarding treatment: therapeutic diphenylcyclopropenone sensitization with weekly scalp DPC. These data come from a study of human T cells and chemical hapten exposure. The V gene lost 2 bases and the J gene lost 6 bases, with 13 bases spanning the gap. CDR1 and CDR2 (germline): MNHEY, SVGAGI. The CDR3 is 14 residues long. TCRdb itself ran the RACE reads through MiXCR, one entry per CDR3 protein. This table holds a few hundred thousand distinct CDR3 sequences, approximately 5% found once.

The chain uses TRBV6-5 and TRBJ1-2; D is possibly TRBD1 (5 bases). The sequences come from whole blood, collected in connection with sensitization to the hapten diphenylcyclopropenone (DPC). The receptor was isolated from a woman aged 18-29 years with alopecia areata. Some clones in this sample may be carry-over from other donors' samples. The CDR3: CASSYRGNSNGYTF. CDR3 coding DNA: TGTGCCAGCAGTTACCGGGGGAATTCAAATGGCTACACCTTC.